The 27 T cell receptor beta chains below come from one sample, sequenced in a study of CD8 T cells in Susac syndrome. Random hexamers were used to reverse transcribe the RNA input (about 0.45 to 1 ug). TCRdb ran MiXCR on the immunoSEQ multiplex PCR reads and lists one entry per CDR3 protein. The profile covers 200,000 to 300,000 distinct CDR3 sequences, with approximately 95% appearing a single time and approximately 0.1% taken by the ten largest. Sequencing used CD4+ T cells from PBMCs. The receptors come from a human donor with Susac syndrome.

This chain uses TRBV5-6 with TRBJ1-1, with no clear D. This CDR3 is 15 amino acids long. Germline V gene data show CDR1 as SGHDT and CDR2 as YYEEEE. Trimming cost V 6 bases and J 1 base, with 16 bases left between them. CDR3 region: CASTRGDWANTEAFF. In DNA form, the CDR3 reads TGTGCCAGCACGAGAGGAGACTGGGCGAACACTGAAGCTTTCTTT.

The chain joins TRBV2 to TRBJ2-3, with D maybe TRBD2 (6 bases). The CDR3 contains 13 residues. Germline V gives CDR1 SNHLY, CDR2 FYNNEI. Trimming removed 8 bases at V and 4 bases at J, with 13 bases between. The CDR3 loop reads CASGTSNADTQYF. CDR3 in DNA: TGTGCCAGCGGTACTAGCAACGCAGATACGCAGTATTTT. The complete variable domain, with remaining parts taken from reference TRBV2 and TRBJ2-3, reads EPEVTQTPSHQVTQMGQEVILRCVPISNHLYFYWYRQILGQKVEFLVSFYNNEISEKSEIFDDQFSVERPDGSNFTLKIRSTKLEDSAMYFCASGTSNADTQYFGPGTRLTVL.

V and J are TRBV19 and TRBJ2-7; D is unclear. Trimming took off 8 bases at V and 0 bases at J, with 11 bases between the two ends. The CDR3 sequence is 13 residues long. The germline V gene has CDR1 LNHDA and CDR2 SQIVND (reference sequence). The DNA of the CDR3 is TGTGCCAGTTCTCGACAAAGCTCCTACGAGCAGTACTTC. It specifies CASSRQSSYEQYF.

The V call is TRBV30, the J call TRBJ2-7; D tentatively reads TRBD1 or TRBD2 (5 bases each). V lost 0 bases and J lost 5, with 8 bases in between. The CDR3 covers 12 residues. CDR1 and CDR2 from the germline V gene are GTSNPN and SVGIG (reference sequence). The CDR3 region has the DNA TGTGCCTGGAGTGTACTGGGGGACGAGCAGTACTTC. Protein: CAWSVLGDEQYF. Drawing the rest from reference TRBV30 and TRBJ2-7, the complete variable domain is SQTIHQWPATLVQPVGSPLSLECTVEGTSNPNLYWYRQAAGRGLQLLFYSVGIGQISSEVPQNLSASRPQDRQFILSSKKLLLSDSGFYLCAWSVLGDEQYFGPGTRLTVT.

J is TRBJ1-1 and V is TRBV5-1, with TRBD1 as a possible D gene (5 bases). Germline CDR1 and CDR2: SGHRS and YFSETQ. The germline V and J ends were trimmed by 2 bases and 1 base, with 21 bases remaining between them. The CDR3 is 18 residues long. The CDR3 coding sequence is TGCGCCAGCAGCTTCACCCCCGAGTACTCGGGGCCGAACACTGAAGCTTTCTTT. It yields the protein CASSFTPEYSGPNTEAFF.

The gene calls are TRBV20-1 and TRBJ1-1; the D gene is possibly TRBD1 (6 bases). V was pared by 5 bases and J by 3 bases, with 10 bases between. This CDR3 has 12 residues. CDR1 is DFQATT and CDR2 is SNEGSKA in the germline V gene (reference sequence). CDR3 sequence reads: CSAGGGYTEAFF. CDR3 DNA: TGCAGTGCTGGAGGGGGTTACACTGAAGCTTTCTTT.

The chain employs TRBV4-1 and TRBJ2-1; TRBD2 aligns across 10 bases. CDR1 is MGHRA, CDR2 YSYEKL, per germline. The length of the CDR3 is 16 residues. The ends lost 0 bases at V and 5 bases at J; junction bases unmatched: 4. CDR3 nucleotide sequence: TGCGCCAGCAGCCAAGATTGGACTAGCGGCGACAATGAGCAGTTCTTC. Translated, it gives CASSQDWTSGDNEQFF.

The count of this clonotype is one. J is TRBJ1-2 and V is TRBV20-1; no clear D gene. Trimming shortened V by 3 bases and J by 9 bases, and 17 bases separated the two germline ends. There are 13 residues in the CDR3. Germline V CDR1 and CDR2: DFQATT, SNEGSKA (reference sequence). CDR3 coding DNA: TGCAGTGCTAGTAGAACTATGGAGGGAAGCTACACCTTC. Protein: CSASRTMEGSYTF.

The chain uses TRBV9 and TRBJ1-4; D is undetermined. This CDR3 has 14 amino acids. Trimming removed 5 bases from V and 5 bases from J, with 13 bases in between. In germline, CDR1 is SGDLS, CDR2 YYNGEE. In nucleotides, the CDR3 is TGTGCCAGCAGTGGAGGACGGTGGAATGAAAAACTGTTTTTT. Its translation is CASSGGRWNEKLFF.

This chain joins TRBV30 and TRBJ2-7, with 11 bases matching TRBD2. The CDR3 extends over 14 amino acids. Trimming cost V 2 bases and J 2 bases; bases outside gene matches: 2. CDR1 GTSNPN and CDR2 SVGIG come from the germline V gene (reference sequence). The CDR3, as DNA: TGTGCCTGGAGTACACTAGCGGGAGCCTACGAGCAGTACTTC. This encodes CAWSTLAGAYEQYF. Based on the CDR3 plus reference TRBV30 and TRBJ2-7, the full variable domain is SQTIHQWPATLVQPVGSPLSLECTVEGTSNPNLYWYRQAAGRGLQLLFYSVGIGQISSEVPQNLSASRPQDRQFILSSKKLLLSDSGFYLCAWSTLAGAYEQYFGPGTRLTVT.

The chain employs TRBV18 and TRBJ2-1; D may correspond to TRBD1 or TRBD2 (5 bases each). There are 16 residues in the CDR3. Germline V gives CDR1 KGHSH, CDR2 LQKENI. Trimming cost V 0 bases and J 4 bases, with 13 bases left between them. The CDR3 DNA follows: TGTGCCAGCTCACCACCTTCGGGACCGATTTACAATGAGCAGTTCTTC. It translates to CASSPPSGPIYNEQFF.

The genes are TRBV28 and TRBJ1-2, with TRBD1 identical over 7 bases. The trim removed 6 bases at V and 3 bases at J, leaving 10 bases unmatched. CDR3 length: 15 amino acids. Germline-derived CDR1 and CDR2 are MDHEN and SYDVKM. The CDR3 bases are TGTGCCAGCAGCCCAGACTTCCAGGGGGACTATGGCTACACCTTC. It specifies CASSPDFQGDYGYTF.

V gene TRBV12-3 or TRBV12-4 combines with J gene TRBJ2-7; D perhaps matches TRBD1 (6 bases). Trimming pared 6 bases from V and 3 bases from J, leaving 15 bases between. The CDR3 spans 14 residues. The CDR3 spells CASSPQGPLYEQYF. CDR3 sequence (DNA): TGTGCCAGCAGCCCGCAGGGGCCACTCTACGAGCAGTACTTC.

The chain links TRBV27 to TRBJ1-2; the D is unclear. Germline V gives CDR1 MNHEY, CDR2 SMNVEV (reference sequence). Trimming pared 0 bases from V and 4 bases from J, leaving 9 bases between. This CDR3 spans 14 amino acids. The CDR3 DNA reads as TGTGCCAGCAGTTTATCGAGGCCGTTCTATGGCTACACCTTC. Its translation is CASSLSRPFYGYTF.

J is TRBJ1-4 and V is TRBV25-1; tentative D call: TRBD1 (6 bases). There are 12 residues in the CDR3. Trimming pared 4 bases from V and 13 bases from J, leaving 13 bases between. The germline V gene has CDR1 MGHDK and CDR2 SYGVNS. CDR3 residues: CASSGYRVGLFF. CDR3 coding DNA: TGTGCCAGCAGTGGTTACAGGGTTGGACTGTTTTTT.

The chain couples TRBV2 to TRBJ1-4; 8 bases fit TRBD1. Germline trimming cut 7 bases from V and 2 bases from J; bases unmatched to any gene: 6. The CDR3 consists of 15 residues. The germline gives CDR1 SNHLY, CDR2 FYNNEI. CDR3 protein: CASMVQGATNEKLFF. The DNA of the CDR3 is TGTGCCAGCATGGTCCAGGGGGCGACTAATGAAAAACTGTTTTTT.

The CDR3 DNA follows: TGCAGCGGAGGGCAACTATTCACAGATACGCAGTATTTT. Encoded protein: CSGGQLFTDTQYF. This chain uses TRBV29-1 with TRBJ2-3, with D perhaps TRBD2 (5 bases). Germline V gene sequence: CDR1 SQVTM, CDR2 ANQGSEA. V was pared by 7 bases and J by 2 bases, with 13 bases between. The CDR3 runs 13 residues.

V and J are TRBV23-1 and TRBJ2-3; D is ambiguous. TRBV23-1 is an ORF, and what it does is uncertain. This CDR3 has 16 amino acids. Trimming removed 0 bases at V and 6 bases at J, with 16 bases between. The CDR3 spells CASSQSLCLKLDTQYF. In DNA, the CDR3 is TGCGCCAGCAGTCAATCGTTATGTCTCAAGCTCGATACGCAGTATTTT.

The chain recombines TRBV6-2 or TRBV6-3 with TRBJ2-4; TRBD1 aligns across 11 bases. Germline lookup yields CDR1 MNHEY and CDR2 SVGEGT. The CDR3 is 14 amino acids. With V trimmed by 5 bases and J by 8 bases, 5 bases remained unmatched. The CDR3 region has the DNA TGTGCCAGCAGTCCCCGGACAGGGGGCCACATTCAGTACTTC. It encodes CASSPRTGGHIQYF.

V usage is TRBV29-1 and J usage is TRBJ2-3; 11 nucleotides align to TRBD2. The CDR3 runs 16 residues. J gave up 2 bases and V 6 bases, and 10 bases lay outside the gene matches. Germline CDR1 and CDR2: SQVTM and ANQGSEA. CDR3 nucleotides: TGCAGCGTGACGGGACTAGCGGTATTCTCCACAGATACGCAGTATTTT. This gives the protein CSVTGLAVFSTDTQYF.

Here the CDR3 reads CASSAYSFHYEQYF. The CDR3 DNA sequence: TGTGCCAGCAGTGCCTACAGTTTTCACTACGAGCAGTACTTC. The genes are TRBV27 and TRBJ2-7; D is unresolved. Between the trimmed V and J ends, which lost 5 bases and 3 bases, there was a span of 14 bases. Germline CDR1 and CDR2: MNHEY and SMNVEV (reference sequence). The CDR3 loop spans 14 amino acids.

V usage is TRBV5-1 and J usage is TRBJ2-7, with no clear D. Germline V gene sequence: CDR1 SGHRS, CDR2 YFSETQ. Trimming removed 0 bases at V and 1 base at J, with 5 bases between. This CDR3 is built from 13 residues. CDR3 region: CASSLAPSYEQYF. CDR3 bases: TGCGCCAGCAGCTTGGCCCCATCCTACGAGCAGTACTTC.

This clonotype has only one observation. The CDR3 sequence: CASSPGTPHNEQFF. DNA for the CDR3: TGTGCCAGCAGCCCAGGGACTCCCCACAATGAGCAGTTCTTC. This sequence joins TRBV7-3 and TRBJ2-1; a possible D gene is TRBD2 (6 bases). V was cut by 5 bases and J by 5 bases, with 13 bases left in between. CDR1 is SGHTA, CDR2 FQGTGA, per germline. This CDR3 has 14 residues.

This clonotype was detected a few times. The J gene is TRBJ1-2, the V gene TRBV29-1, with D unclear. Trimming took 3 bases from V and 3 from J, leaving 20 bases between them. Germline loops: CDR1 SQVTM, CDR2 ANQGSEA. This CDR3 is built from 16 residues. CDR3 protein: CSVESPQTGSYYGYTF. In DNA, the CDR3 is TGCAGCGTTGAGTCCCCGCAGACTGGGTCCTACTATGGCTACACCTTC.

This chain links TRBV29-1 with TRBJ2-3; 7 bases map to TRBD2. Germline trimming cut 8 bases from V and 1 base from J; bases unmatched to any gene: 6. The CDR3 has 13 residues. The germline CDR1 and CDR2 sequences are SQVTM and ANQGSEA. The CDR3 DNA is TGCAGCTTTGGGGCGGGAGGCACAGATACGCAGTATTTT. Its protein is CSFGAGGTDTQYF.

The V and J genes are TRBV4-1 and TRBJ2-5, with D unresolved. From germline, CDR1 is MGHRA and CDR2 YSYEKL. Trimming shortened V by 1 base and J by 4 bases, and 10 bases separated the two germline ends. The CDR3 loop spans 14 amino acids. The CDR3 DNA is TGCGCCAGCAGCCAAGGGCAGACCAGAGAGACCCAGTACTTC. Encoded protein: CASSQGQTRETQYF.

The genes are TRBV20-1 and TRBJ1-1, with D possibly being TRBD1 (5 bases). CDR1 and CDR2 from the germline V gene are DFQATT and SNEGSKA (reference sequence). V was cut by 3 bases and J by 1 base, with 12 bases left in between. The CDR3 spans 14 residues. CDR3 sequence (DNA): TGCAGTGCTAGGGCTGGGGCCGGGAACACTGAAGCTTTCTTT. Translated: CSARAGAGNTEAFF.